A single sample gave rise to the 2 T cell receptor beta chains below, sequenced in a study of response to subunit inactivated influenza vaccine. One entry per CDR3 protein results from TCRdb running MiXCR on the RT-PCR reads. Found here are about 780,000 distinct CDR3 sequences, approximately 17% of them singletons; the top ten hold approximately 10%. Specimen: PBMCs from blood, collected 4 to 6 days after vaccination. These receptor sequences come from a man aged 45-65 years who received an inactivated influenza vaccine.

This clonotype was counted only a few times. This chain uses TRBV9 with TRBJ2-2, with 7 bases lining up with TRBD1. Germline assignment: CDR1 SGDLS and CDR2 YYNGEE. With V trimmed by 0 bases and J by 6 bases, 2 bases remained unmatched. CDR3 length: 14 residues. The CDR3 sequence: CASSVGGQPGELFF. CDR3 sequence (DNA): TGTGCCAGCAGCGTAGGGGGACAGCCCGGGGAGCTGTTTTTT. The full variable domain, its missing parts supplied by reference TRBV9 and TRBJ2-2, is DSGVTQTPKHLITATGQRVTLRCSPRSGDLSVYWYQQSLDQGLQFLIQYYNGEERAKGNILERFSAQQFPDLHSELNLSSLELGDSALYFCASSVGGQPGELFFGEGSRLTVL.

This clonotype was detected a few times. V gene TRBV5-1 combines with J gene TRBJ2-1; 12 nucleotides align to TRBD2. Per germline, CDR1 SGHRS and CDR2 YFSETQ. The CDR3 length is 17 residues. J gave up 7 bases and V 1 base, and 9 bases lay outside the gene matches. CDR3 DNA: TGCGCCAGCAGCTTGTCCCCACTAGCGGGGGGCCAGAATGAGCAGTTCTTC. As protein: CASSLSPLAGGQNEQFF.